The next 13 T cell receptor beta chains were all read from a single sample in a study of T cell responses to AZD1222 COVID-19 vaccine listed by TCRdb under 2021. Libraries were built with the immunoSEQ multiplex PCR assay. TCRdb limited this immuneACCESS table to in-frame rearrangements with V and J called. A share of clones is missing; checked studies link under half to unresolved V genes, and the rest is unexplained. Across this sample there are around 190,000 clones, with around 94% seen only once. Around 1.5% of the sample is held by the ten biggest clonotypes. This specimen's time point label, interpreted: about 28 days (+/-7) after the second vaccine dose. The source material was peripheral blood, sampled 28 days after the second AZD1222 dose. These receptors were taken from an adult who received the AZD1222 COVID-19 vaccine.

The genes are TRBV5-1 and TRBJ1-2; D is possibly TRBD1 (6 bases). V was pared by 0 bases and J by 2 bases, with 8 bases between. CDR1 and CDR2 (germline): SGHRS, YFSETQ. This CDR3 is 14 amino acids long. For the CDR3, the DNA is TGCGCCAGCAGCTTGGGGACAGCGAACTATGGCTACACCTTC. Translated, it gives CASSLGTANYGYTF.

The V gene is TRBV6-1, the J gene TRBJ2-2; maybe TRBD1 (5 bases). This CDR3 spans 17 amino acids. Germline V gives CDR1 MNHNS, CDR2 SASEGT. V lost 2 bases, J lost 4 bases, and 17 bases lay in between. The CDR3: CASSESRRQSGTGELFF. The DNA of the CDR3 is TGTGCCAGCAGTGAATCGCGAAGACAGTCGGGCACCGGGGAGCTGTTTTTT.

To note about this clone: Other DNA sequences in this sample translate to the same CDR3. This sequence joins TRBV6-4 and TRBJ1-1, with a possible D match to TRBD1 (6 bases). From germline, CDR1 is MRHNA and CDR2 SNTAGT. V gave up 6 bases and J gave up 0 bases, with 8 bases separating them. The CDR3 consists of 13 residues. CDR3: CASRGQMNTEAFF. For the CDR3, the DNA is TGTGCCAGCAGAGGACAGATGAACACTGAAGCTTTCTTT.

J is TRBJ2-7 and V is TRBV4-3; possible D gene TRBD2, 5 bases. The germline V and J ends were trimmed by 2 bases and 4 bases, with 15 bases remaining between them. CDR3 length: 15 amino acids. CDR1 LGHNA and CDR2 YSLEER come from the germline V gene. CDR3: CASSQHEDSTYEQYF. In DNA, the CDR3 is TGCGCCAGCAGCCAACACGAGGACTCAACGTACGAGCAGTACTTC.

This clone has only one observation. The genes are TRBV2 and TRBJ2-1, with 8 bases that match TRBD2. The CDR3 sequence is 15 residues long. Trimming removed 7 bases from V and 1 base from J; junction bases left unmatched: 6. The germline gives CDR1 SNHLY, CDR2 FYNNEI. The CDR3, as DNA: TGTGCCAGCACCTCATCTAGCGGGTCCTACAATGAGCAGTTCTTC. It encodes CASTSSSGSYNEQFF.

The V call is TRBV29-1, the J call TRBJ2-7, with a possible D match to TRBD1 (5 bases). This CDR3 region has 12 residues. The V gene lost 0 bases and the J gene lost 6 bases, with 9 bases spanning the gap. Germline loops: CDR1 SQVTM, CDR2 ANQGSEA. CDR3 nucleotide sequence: TGCAGCGTTGAAGAAGGGGCAGGCGAGCAGTACTTC. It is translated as CSVEEGAGEQYF.

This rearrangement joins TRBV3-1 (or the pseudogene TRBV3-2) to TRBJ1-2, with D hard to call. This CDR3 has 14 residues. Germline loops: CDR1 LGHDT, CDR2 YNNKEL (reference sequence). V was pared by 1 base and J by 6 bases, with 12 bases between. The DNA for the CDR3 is TGTGCCAGCAGCCAAGTTTTGGGAGTGAATGGCTACACCTTC. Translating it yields CASSQVLGVNGYTF.

The CDR3: CASSLGREDGYTF. CDR3 coding DNA: TGCGCCAGCAGCCTTGGTAGAGAGGATGGCTACACCTTC. The chain couples TRBV5-1 to TRBJ1-2; D remains ambiguous. From germline, CDR1 is SGHRS and CDR2 YFSETQ. The CDR3 length is 13 residues. Deletions cut 4 bases from V and 6 bases from J, with 13 bases between.

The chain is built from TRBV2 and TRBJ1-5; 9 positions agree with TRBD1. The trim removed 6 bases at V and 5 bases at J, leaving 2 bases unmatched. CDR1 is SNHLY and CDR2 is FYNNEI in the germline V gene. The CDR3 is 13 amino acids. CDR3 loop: CASRGTGHQPQHF. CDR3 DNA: TGTGCCAGCAGGGGGACAGGGCATCAGCCCCAGCATTTT. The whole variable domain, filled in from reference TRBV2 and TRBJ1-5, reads EPEVTQTPSHQVTQMGQEVILRCVPISNHLYFYWYRQILGQKVEFLVSFYNNEISEKSEIFDDQFSVERPDGSNFTLKIRSTKLEDSAMYFCASRGTGHQPQHFGDGTRLSIL.

CDR3 coding DNA: TGTGCCAGCAGCTTAGCTTTCTCGATCTACGAGCAGTACTTC. It yields the protein CASSLAFSIYEQYF. V and J are TRBV11-2 and TRBJ2-7; no clear D gene. Trimming stripped 1 base from V and 3 bases from J, with 10 bases between. The germline CDR1 and CDR2 sequences are SGHAT and FQNNGV. The CDR3 sequence is 14 residues long.

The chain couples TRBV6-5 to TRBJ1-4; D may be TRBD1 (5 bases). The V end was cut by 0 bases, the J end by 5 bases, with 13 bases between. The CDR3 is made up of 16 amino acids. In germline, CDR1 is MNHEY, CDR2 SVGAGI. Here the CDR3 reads CASSYSGPGVNEKLFF. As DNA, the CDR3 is TGTGCCAGCAGTTACTCGGGGCCGGGGGTCAATGAAAAACTGTTTTTT.

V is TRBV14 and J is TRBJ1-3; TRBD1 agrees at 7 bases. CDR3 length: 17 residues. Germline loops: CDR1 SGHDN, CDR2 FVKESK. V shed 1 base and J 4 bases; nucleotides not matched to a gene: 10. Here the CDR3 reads CASSQVWDRRSGNTIYF. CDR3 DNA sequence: TGTGCCAGCAGCCAAGTCTGGGACAGAAGATCGGGAAACACCATATATTTT. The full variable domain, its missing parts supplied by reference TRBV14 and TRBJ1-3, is EAGVTQFPSHSVIEKGQTVTLRCDPISGHDNLYWYRRVMGKEIKFLLHFVKESKQDESGMPNNRFLAERTGGTYSTLKVQPAELEDSGVYFCASSQVWDRRSGNTIYFGEGSWLTVV.

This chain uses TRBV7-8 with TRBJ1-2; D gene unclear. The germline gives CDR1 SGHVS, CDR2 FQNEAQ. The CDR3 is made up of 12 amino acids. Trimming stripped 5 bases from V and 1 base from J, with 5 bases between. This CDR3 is CASSQDNYGYTF. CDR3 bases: TGTGCCAGCAGCCAAGATAACTATGGCTACACCTTC.